A selection of T cell receptor beta chains follows, all from one sample in a study of prognosis after radiotherapy for stage I lung cancer. MiXCR was run by TCRdb on the multiplex PCR reads, yielding one entry per CDR3 protein. The top ten hold more than 13% of the sample, which has over 25,000 distinct CDR3 sequences, approximately 44% seen once. Here the sequenced sample was PBMCs, taken before or after stereotactic body radiation therapy (not recorded which). These receptors came from a donor at least 50 years old with non-small cell lung cancer. Both conserved end residues are part of each CDR3. Fields, in order: V gene, J gene, clone size, D gene, CDR3 length, CDR3 DNA, CDR3 protein. The D gene is left open where the match is weak. The listing skips clone size in some rows; elsewhere it reads once, few, many or a size class.

>TRBV25-1|TRBJ2-1|many|NA|12
TGTGCCAGCAGTGAACTCCTGTGGGAGCAGTTCTTC
CASSELLWEQFF
>TRBV18|TRBJ1-1|NA|NA|15
TGTGCCAGCTCACCGGCGATCCTCGGGACCACTGAAGCTTTCTTT
CASSPAILGTTEAFF
>TRBV19|TRBJ2-5|many|TRBD1|14
TGTGCCAGTAGTCCGGGACAGACTCAAGAGACCCAGTACTTC
CASSPGQTQETQYF
>TRBV7-2|TRBJ1-1|NA|NA|14
TGTGCCAGCAGCCTTATCGCCAGGTGGAATGAAGCTTTCTTT
CASSLIARWNEAFF
>TRBV7-2|TRBJ2-3|NA|NA|15
TGTGCCAGCAGCTTACTCTCAGGGGCTCTAGATACGCAGTATTTT
CASSLLSGALDTQYF
>TRBV27|TRBJ1-5|many|NA|17
TGTGCCAGCAGTCCTTTTCAGGACGGATTTAGCAATCAGCCCCAGCATTTT
CASSPFQDGFSNQPQHF
>TRBV20-1|TRBJ1-5|many|TRBD1|14
TGCAGTGCTAGCTCCGACAGGGGGAGGCAGCCCCAGCATTTT
CSASSDRGRQPQHF
>TRBV10-2|TRBJ2-7|many|NA|12
TGCGCCAGCAGTGAGGACGGCTACGAGCAGTACTTC
CASSEDGYEQYF
>TRBV2|TRBJ2-1|NA|TRBD2|15
TGTGCAAGCAGCCCAGCGGGGGGCTACTACAATGAGCAGTTCTTC
CASSPAGGYYNEQFF
>TRBV6-1|TRBJ1-6|NA|NA|14
TGTGCCAGCAGACCCCCCCTCTATAATTCACCCCTCCACTTT
CASRPPLYNSPLHF
>TRBV29-1|TRBJ2-3|few|NA|12
TGCAGCGCTGCAAGAGGCACAGATACGCAGTATTTT
CSAARGTDTQYF
>TRBV6-5|TRBJ2-2|medium-sized|TRBD1|15
TGTGCCAGCAGTTACGGGACAGGGGCCGCCGGGGAGCTGTTTTTT
CASSYGTGAAGELFF
>TRBV11-2|TRBJ1-5|NA|NA|15
TGTGCCAGCAGCTTAAGAGCGGGGGGCGGTCAGCCCCAGCATTTT
CASSLRAGGGQPQHF
>TRBV7-2|TRBJ2-3|few|TRBD2|16
TGTGCCAGCAGCTCCGCCCTAGCGGGAGTCGGAGATACGCAGTATTTT
CASSSALAGVGDTQYF
>TRBV19|TRBJ1-2|many|NA|16
TGTGCCAGTAGCACCCCTTGGGGGTTTGCTAACTATGGCTACACCTTC
CASSTPWGFANYGYTF